These 20 T cell receptor beta chains originate from one sample sequenced in a study of CD8 T cells in ankylosing spondylitis (dated by TCRdb to the late 2010s). The method was 5' RACE. Sequenced using an Illumina HiSeq 2500. Using fastp at Q25 and MiXCR, TCRdb reprocessed the public reads and kept productive beta chains. All rows with the same CDR3 protein become a single entry with the most common DNA and genes. The sample table holds about 340,000 distinct CDR3 sequences, of which approximately 20% were seen once. The biggest ten clones account for 10% to 15% of the sample. The sample consisted of blood, either unsorted or a sorted T cell fraction (not recorded which). All receptors come from a male donor with ankylosing spondylitis or in good health (not recorded which).

J is TRBJ2-5 and V is TRBV28, with a possible D match to TRBD1 (5 bases). The V and J ends lost 6 bases and 5 bases respectively, with 10 bases between them. The length of the CDR3 is 12 residues. Germline loops: CDR1 MDHEN, CDR2 SYDVKM. DNA for the CDR3: TGTGCCAGCAGACGACAGTGGGAGACCCAGTACTTC. Its protein is CASRRQWETQYF.

The table lists this clonotype with a few counts. This CDR3 is CATSRDNGGQDSYEQYF. CDR3 bases: TGTGCCACCAGCAGAGATAACGGCGGACAGGACTCCTACGAGCAGTACTTC. The V gene is TRBV15, the J gene TRBJ2-7, with TRBD1 matching 7 bases. CDR1 is LNHNV, CDR2 YYDKDF, per germline (reference sequence). The CDR3 consists of 17 residues. V was pared by 0 bases and J by 0 bases, with 8 bases of the junction left unmatched.

This clonotype was counted between two and nine times. The chain recombines TRBV10-3 with TRBJ2-7, with a tentative D call TRBD1 (6 bases). Germline loops: CDR1 ENHRY, CDR2 SYGVKD. The CDR3 covers 13 residues. The germline V and J ends were trimmed by 7 bases and 3 bases, with 13 bases remaining between them. Here the CDR3 reads CAITMDSIYEQYF. The CDR3 region has the DNA TGTGCCATCACGATGGACAGTATCTACGAGCAGTACTTC.

V and J are TRBV5-1 and TRBJ2-3; D might be TRBD2 (6 bases). This CDR3 spans 17 amino acids. The V gene's germline CDR1 is SGHRS and CDR2 YFSETQ. V lost 2 bases to trimming and J lost 1 base, with 17 bases between them. The CDR3 DNA is TGCGCCAGCAGCTTCTATCCGGCCGGGGGTGGCACAGATACGCAGTATTTT. Translating gives CASSFYPAGGGTDTQYF.

This clonotype showed up just a few times. The V and J genes are TRBV28 and TRBJ2-7, with 8 bases identical to TRBD2. The germline CDR1 and CDR2 sequences are MDHEN and SYDVKM. The CDR3 extends over 15 amino acids. Trimming at V came to 6 bases and at J to 4 bases, leaving 11 bases not matched to a gene. CDR3 protein: CASSYPERGFYEQYF. Here the CDR3 DNA reads TGTGCCAGCAGCTATCCTGAGCGGGGGTTTTACGAGCAGTACTTC.

The chain recombines TRBV4-1 with TRBJ2-3; D perhaps matches TRBD2 (5 bases). V dropped 0 bases and J dropped 8 bases, with 21 bases sitting between them. The CDR3 covers 17 residues. Germline CDR1 MGHRA, CDR2 YSYEKL. This CDR3 is CASSQDTPATNAGTQYF. The CDR3 DNA reads as TGCGCCAGCAGCCAAGATACGCCCGCGACAAACGCGGGTACGCAGTATTTT.

This sequence joins TRBV6-1 and TRBJ2-7; D is undetermined. CDR3 length: 11 residues. V dropped 2 bases and J dropped 6 bases, with 5 bases sitting between them. Germline CDR1 MNHNS, CDR2 SASEGT. CDR3 protein: CASSEIVEQYF. The CDR3 coding sequence is TGTGCCAGCAGTGAAATCGTCGAGCAGTACTTC.

The chain links TRBV7-9 to TRBJ2-7, with 7 bases that match TRBD2. V lost 5 bases to trimming and J lost 4 bases; unmatched junction nucleotides: 5. The CDR3 runs to 13 residues. Germline-derived CDR1 and CDR2 are SEHNR and FQNEAQ (reference sequence). Here the CDR3 reads CASSAPGGYEQYF. The CDR3 DNA reads as TGTGCCAGCAGCGCCCCCGGGGGGTACGAGCAGTACTTC.

There are many counts of this clonotype. The rearrangement links TRBV9 to TRBJ2-3; 8 bases agree with TRBD2. This CDR3 comprises 13 residues. CDR1 is SGDLS and CDR2 is YYNGEE in the germline V gene. V dropped 3 bases and J dropped 5; count of bases not matched to a gene: 2. DNA for the CDR3: TGTGCCAGCAGCGACGGGGGGGAAGATACGCAGTATTTT. Residues: CASSDGGEDTQYF.

The rearrangement links TRBV24-1 to TRBJ2-2; 10 nucleotides line up with TRBD1. This CDR3 region has 16 residues. V shed 8 bases, J shed 6 bases, and the junction held 11 bases outside the gene matches. Germline CDR1 reads KGHDR; CDR2 reads SFDVKD. DNA for the CDR3: TGTGCCACCACCGCCGGACAGGGGGAATTCGCCGGGGAGCTGTTTTTT. It codes for CATTAGQGEFAGELFF.

The V call is TRBV12-3 or TRBV12-4, the J call TRBJ1-2; D is ambiguous. V lost 3 bases and J 5 bases, leaving 7 bases between the germline ends. The CDR3 totals 12 residues. In nucleotides, the CDR3 is TGTGCCAGCAGTTTGATATTGTATGGCTACACCTTC. This codes for CASSLILYGYTF.

J is TRBJ2-1 and V is TRBV6-5; a weak D match, TRBD1 (5 bases). Germline loops: CDR1 MNHEY, CDR2 SVGAGI. The V and J ends lost 0 bases and 5 bases respectively, with 8 bases between them. The CDR3 has 14 amino acids. This CDR3 reads CASSYSQGHNEQFF. In nucleotides, the CDR3 is TGTGCCAGCAGTTACTCCCAGGGCCACAATGAGCAGTTCTTC.

The rearrangement links TRBV5-1 to TRBJ2-7, with 7 nucleotides matching TRBD2. CDR3 size: 16 residues. Trimming removed 4 bases from V and 6 bases from J; junction bases left unmatched: 16. Per germline, CDR1 SGHRS and CDR2 YFSETQ. This CDR3 reads CASSVSGDHRRREQYF. The CDR3 DNA sequence: TGCGCCAGCAGCGTGAGCGGGGACCACAGGCGACGCGAGCAGTACTTC.

V gene TRBV24-1 combines with J gene TRBJ1-1; no definite D call. Trimming left V 7 bases short and J 2 bases short, with 7 bases between. In germline, CDR1 is KGHDR, CDR2 SFDVKD. The CDR3 contains 12 residues. CDR3: CATRGGNTEAFF. The CDR3 coding sequence is TGTGCCACCAGGGGCGGAAACACTGAAGCTTTCTTT.

V usage is TRBV28 and J usage is TRBJ2-1; perhaps TRBD1 as D (5 bases). The V end lost 6 bases, the J end lost 3 bases, and 12 bases lay between the germline ends. This CDR3 spans 14 amino acids. CDR1 is MDHEN, CDR2 SYDVKM, per germline. DNA of the CDR3: TGTGCCAGCAGACCCCCCAGGGACTACAATGAGCAGTTCTTC. Its translation is CASRPPRDYNEQFF. Full variable domain (missing parts from reference TRBV28 and TRBJ2-1): DVKVTQSSRYLVKRTGEKVFLECVQDMDHENMFWYRQDPGLGLRLIYFSYDVKMKEKGDIPEGYSVSREKKERFSLILESASTNQTSMYLCASRPPRDYNEQFFGPGTRLTVL.

This clonotype was counted between two and nine times. The J gene is TRBJ2-3, the V gene TRBV4-2; TRBD2 might be the D (6 bases). CDR3 length equals 14 residues. Germline V lookup: CDR1 LGHNA, CDR2 YNFKEQ. V lost 4 bases and J lost 4, with 12 bases in between. CDR3 in amino acids: CASSPPRGADTQYF. For the CDR3, the DNA is TGTGCCAGCAGCCCCCCCCGCGGGGCAGATACGCAGTATTTT.

CDR3 DNA sequence: TGTGCCAGCGGAGTTGATAGGACGTTCTTC. Protein: CASGVDRTFF. This chain joins TRBV12-3 or TRBV12-4 and TRBJ2-1; D call uncertain. This CDR3 spans 10 amino acids. V was cut by 8 bases and J by 15 bases, with 14 bases left in between.

The chain combines TRBV7-9 with TRBJ2-7; 9 bases map to TRBD1. Per germline, CDR1 SEHNR and CDR2 FQNEAQ (reference sequence). The CDR3 extends over 14 amino acids. With V trimmed by 5 bases and J by 9 bases, 11 bases remained unmatched. CDR3 amino acids: CASSGWDRADAQYF. In nucleotides, the CDR3 is TGTGCCAGCAGCGGCTGGGACAGGGCGGACGCGCAGTACTTC.

The chain recombines TRBV7-8 with TRBJ2-1, with D possibly being TRBD1 (6 bases). Trimming shortened V by 2 bases and J by 2 bases, and 7 bases separated the two germline ends. This CDR3 has 14 amino acids. Germline V gene data show CDR1 as SGHVS and CDR2 as FQNEAQ. CDR3 protein: CASSLQGTYNEQFF. DNA for the CDR3: TGTGCCAGCAGCTTACAGGGGACCTACAATGAGCAGTTCTTC.

This clonotype was recorded many times. The V and J genes are TRBV12-3 or TRBV12-4 and TRBJ1-2; D is uncertain. This CDR3 comprises 15 residues. Trimming took off 6 bases at V and 4 bases at J, with 18 bases between the two ends. In nucleotides, the CDR3 is TGTGCCAGCAGCACTACTCGGGCGGGAACCTATGGCTACACCTTC. Translating it yields CASSTTRAGTYGYTF.